The 25 T cell receptor beta chains in this list originate from one sample, sequenced in a study of cytomegalovirus exposure and HLA in healthy donors. Use of 60 Vbeta and 13 Jbeta primers characterized the PCR. Using immunoSEQ multiplex PCR, the repertoire was profiled, and TCRdb retains in-frame clones only, with some absent. The repertoire holds around 180,000 clones, with about 82% as singletons. The source material was PBMCs. These receptors were obtained from a male donor in good health and CMV-seronegative.

In this sample, this clone turned up once. The rearrangement joins TRBV30 to TRBJ2-4; TRBD1 is a possible D gene (6 bases). CDR3 size: 13 residues. The V and J ends lost 3 bases and 3 bases respectively, with 9 bases between them. Germline V gene sequence: CDR1 GTSNPN, CDR2 SVGIG (reference sequence). Written as DNA, the CDR3 is TGTGCCTGGAGAGGGGGAATCAAAAACATTCAGTACTTC. Its translation: CAWRGGIKNIQYF.

The chain joins TRBV7-6 to TRBJ2-2; 11 bases fit TRBD1. This CDR3 contains 16 residues. Germline trimming cut 5 bases from V and 4 bases from J; bases unmatched to any gene: 6. Germline assignment: CDR1 SGHVS and CDR2 FNYEAQ. DNA for the CDR3: TGTGCCAGCAGCCCCAGGACAGGGGGCGTCACCGGGGAGCTGTTTTTT. Amino acid sequence: CASSPRTGGVTGELFF.

V usage is TRBV5-1 and J usage is TRBJ1-5, with unresolved D. Germline CDR1 reads SGHRS; CDR2 reads YFSETQ. Between the trimmed V and J ends, which lost 0 bases and 0 bases, there was a span of 7 bases. This CDR3 has 15 amino acids. CDR3 in amino acids: CASSLAPGSNQPQHF. CDR3 sequence (DNA): TGCGCCAGCAGCTTGGCTCCGGGTAGCAATCAGCCCCAGCATTTT.

The gene calls are TRBV2 and TRBJ2-3, with D perhaps matching TRBD2 (6 bases). The germline V gene encodes CDR1 SNHLY and CDR2 FYNNEI. Trimming left V 3 bases short and J 5 bases short, with 15 bases between. This CDR3 region has 15 residues. The CDR3 region has the DNA TGTGCCAGCAGTGACGTCGCCGGGAGACGAGATACGCAGTATTTT. It encodes CASSDVAGRRDTQYF.

J is TRBJ1-2 and V is TRBV4-1; possibly TRBD1 for D (6 bases). V was shortened by 0 bases and J by 3 bases, with 8 bases between the two germline ends. This CDR3 has 14 residues. The germline gives CDR1 MGHRA, CDR2 YSYEKL. Here the CDR3 DNA reads TGCGCCAGCAGCCAAGATCCAGGGGACTATGGCTACACCTTC. Its translation: CASSQDPGDYGYTF.

This rearrangement joins TRBV7-3 to TRBJ2-2; 9 nucleotides match TRBD1. V was pared by 5 bases and J by 5 bases, with 9 bases of the junction left unmatched. The CDR3 totals 16 residues. The germline V gene has CDR1 SGHTA and CDR2 FQGTGA. CDR3 DNA: TGTGCCAGCAGCCCACGACAGGGGGTAGGGACCGGGGAGCTGTTTTTT. Its protein product is CASSPRQGVGTGELFF.

Details on this clone: One junction end does not reproduce the germline sequence, and a read error may be involved. This sequence joins TRBV7-7 and TRBJ2-1; 9 nucleotides agree with TRBD1. The CDR3 has 13 amino acids. Germline CDR1 is SSHAT and CDR2 is FNYEAQ (reference sequence). CDR3 protein: CASSPTGGTEQFF. In DNA form, the CDR3 reads TGTGCTAGCAGCCCTACAGGGGGCACTGAGCAGTTCTTC.

V usage is TRBV28 and J usage is TRBJ1-5; 7 bases align to TRBD1. The germline V gene encodes CDR1 MDHEN and CDR2 SYDVKM. The CDR3 loop spans 17 amino acids. The trim removed 5 bases at V and 1 base at J, leaving 11 bases unmatched. CDR3 region: CASSPRQGLWSNQPQHF. CDR3 sequence (DNA): TGTGCCAGCAGTCCAAGACAGGGTCTATGGAGCAATCAGCCCCAGCATTTT.

The genes are TRBV5-4 and TRBJ2-3, with TRBD2 matching 7 bases. The CDR3 is made up of 14 amino acids. Germline loops: CDR1 SGHNT, CDR2 YYREEE (reference sequence). V gave up 0 bases and J gave up 3 bases; unmatched junction bases: 1. CDR3 protein: CASSLGTRTDTQYF. As DNA, the CDR3 is TGTGCCAGCAGCTTGGGGACTAGGACAGATACGCAGTATTTT.

This clone was detected once. The J gene is TRBJ2-3, the V gene TRBV9, with 7 bases that match TRBD2. The trim removed 3 bases at V and 0 bases at J, leaving 10 bases unmatched. The CDR3 is made up of 17 amino acids. Per the germline V gene, CDR1 is SGDLS and CDR2 is YYNGEE. The CDR3 DNA is TGTGCCAGCAGCGCCAGCCCAGGGAGGGAAAGCACAGATACGCAGTATTTT. This sequence encodes CASSASPGRESTDTQYF.

This clone was counted a single time. The CDR3 ends on some other residue instead of the conserved phenylalanine or tryptophan, so this is likely a read error. The limits of the CDR3 on the DNA are not certain, so only TCRdb's listed CDR3 is given. The V gene is TRBV6-1, the J gene TRBJ1-1; the listed D gene, TRBD1, was not tested against the DNA. Germline V gene sequence: CDR1 MNHNS, CDR2 SASEGT. The CDR3 is 9 residues long, counting both termini. The CDR3 protein is CASGHGASV.

V and J are TRBV6-6 and TRBJ2-7, with 9 bases identical to TRBD2. The CDR3 extends over 14 amino acids. With 0 bases clipped from V and 4 bases from J, the junction kept 1 base outside the gene matches. The germline V gene has CDR1 MNHNY and CDR2 SVGAGI (reference sequence). CDR3 bases: TGTGCCAGCAGTTACTCTAGCGGGAGTTACGAGCAGTACTTC. It specifies CASSYSSGSYEQYF.

This sequence joins TRBV28 and TRBJ1-5, with 7 bases identical to TRBD1. Per germline, CDR1 MDHEN and CDR2 SYDVKM. V gave up 2 bases and J gave up 7 bases; unmatched junction bases: 8. This CDR3 has 15 amino acids. CDR3 sequence reads: CASSLGGGRGQPQHF. In DNA form, the CDR3 reads TGTGCCAGCAGTTTAGGAGGGGGCAGAGGGCAGCCCCAGCATTTT.

This chain links TRBV14 with TRBJ1-1, with TRBD1 matching 9 bases. Germline V gene lookup returns CDR1 SGHDN and CDR2 FVKESK. This CDR3 has 15 residues. Unmatched junction bases numbered 6, after V lost 3 bases and J lost 4 bases. This CDR3 is CASSHPGQGSTEAFF. CDR3 DNA: TGTGCCAGCAGCCATCCGGGACAGGGATCCACTGAAGCTTTCTTT.

Concerning this clone: The sample contains more than one DNA sequence encoding this CDR3. The rearrangement links TRBV19 to TRBJ2-5; 10 bases fit TRBD1. After removal of 10 bases from V and 4 bases from J, the junction contained 6 bases not matched to a gene. This CDR3 contains 13 residues. Germline CDR1 is LNHDA and CDR2 is SQIVND (reference sequence). DNA of the CDR3: TGTGCCACCAGGGACAGGGGAGGAGAGACCCAGTACTTC. This encodes CATRDRGGETQYF.

The chain combines TRBV27 with TRBJ2-7; 9 nucleotides agree with TRBD1. V lost 2 bases to trimming and J lost 2 bases; unmatched junction nucleotides: 7. There are 16 residues in the CDR3. Germline V gene sequence: CDR1 MNHEY, CDR2 SMNVEV (reference sequence). CDR3 in amino acids: CASSLRSDRGPYEQYF. DNA of the CDR3: TGTGCCAGCAGTTTAAGGTCGGACAGGGGTCCCTACGAGCAGTACTTC.

This chain connects TRBV5-1 to TRBJ2-6; TRBD1 aligns across 8 bases. The CDR3 loop spans 19 amino acids. Germline assignment: CDR1 SGHRS and CDR2 YFSETQ. V was clipped by 0 bases and J by 0 bases; unmatched bases: 8. The CDR3 region has the DNA TGCGCCAGCAGCTTGGGCCTGGGACAGGAGTACTCTGGGGCCAACGTCCTGACTTTC. It is translated as CASSLGLGQEYSGANVLTF.

V gene TRBV7-2 combines with J gene TRBJ2-7, with 7 bases fitting TRBD1. CDR1 is SGHTA, CDR2 FQGNSA, per germline. The CDR3 has 14 residues. The junction had 4 bases not matched to a gene; V was cut back by 4 bases and J by 1 base. The CDR3 is CASSSRDRSYEQYF. CDR3 sequence (DNA): TGTGCCAGCAGCTCCCGGGACAGATCCTACGAGCAGTACTTC.

This chain connects TRBV7-2 to TRBJ2-7, with 10 bases fitting TRBD2. There are 15 residues in the CDR3. V dropped 2 bases and J dropped 5; count of bases not matched to a gene: 6. CDR1 is SGHTA and CDR2 is FQGNSA in the germline V gene. CDR3 DNA sequence: TGTGCCAGCAGCTTACGGCTAGCGGGAGACCACGAGCAGTACTTC. Translation: CASSLRLAGDHEQYF.

The chain couples TRBV9 to TRBJ2-1; TRBD2 matches 13 bases. Germline V gene data show CDR1 as SGDLS and CDR2 as YYNGEE. Losses at the gene ends were 4 bases for V and 4 bases for J; bases not matched to a gene: 11. This CDR3 region has 18 residues. The CDR3 DNA reads as TGTGCCAGCAGCCCCCGGACTAGCGGGGGAATGGGGTACAATGAGCAGTTCTTC. This translates into CASSPRTSGGMGYNEQFF.

The J gene is TRBJ1-1, the V gene TRBV28; TRBD1 agrees at 9 bases. CDR1 and CDR2 from the germline V gene are MDHEN and SYDVKM. Germline trimming cut 1 base from V and 1 base from J; bases unmatched to any gene: 10. The CDR3 is 18 residues long. CDR3 bases: TGTGCCAGCAGTTTATACCTACCGGGACAGGGTGGGAACACTGAAGCTTTCTTT. Its translation is CASSLYLPGQGGNTEAFF.

The CDR3 region has the DNA TGTGCCAGCAGTGAATACGGACACTCTAACACTGAAGCTTTCTTT. Its protein is CASSEYGHSNTEAFF. The rearrangement links TRBV6-1 to TRBJ1-1; D possibly corresponds to TRBD1 (5 bases). The CDR3 is 15 amino acids. V was pared by 2 bases and J by 2 bases, with 12 bases between. Germline CDR1 MNHNS, CDR2 SASEGT.

The chain uses TRBV7-9 and TRBJ1-4, with D possibly TRBD1 on 6 matching bases. Trimming cost V 3 bases and J 3 bases, with 14 bases left between them. This CDR3 is built from 16 residues. CDR1 and CDR2 from the germline V gene are SEHNR and FQNEAQ (reference sequence). DNA for the CDR3: TGTGCCAGCAGCTTGGGGCCACAGGGACCTAATGAAAAACTGTTTTTT. Translating gives CASSLGPQGPNEKLFF.

This clone was counted a single time. The chain combines TRBV6-5 with TRBJ2-7; possible D gene TRBD1, 6 bases. Germline CDR1 and CDR2: MNHEY and SVGAGI. The V gene lost 0 bases and the J gene lost 0 bases, with 12 bases spanning the gap. There are 16 residues in the CDR3. DNA for the CDR3: TGTGCCAGCAGTTACTCGGGACACCCTCCCTCCTACGAGCAGTACTTC. This sequence encodes CASSYSGHPPSYEQYF.

The chain combines TRBV5-4 with TRBJ2-7, with TRBD1 matching 10 bases. CDR1 and CDR2 (germline): SGHNT, YYREEE (reference sequence). V shed 4 bases and J 0 bases; nucleotides not matched to a gene: 19. This CDR3 is 20 amino acids long. The CDR3 DNA follows: TGTGCCAGCAGCGGGACAGGGGCCGGGGGGCGTTCTCAAATCTCCTACGAGCAGTACTTC. Its translation is CASSGTGAGGRSQISYEQYF.